The 20 T cell receptor beta chains below come from one sample, sequenced in a study of PD-L1 blockade in urothelial cancer. Repertoires were generated with immunoSEQ multiplex PCR, while TCRdb's copy carries only in-frame clones and drops some. Among approximately 110,000 clones listed, roughly 84% were seen once. The sequencing used PBMCs, collected around atezolizumab (anti-PD-L1) treatment. The receptors shown here come from a man between 45 and 60 years old with urothelial cancer.

The chain combines TRBV2 with TRBJ2-5; TRBD2 matches 7 bases. Germline trimming cut 7 bases from V and 5 bases from J; bases unmatched to any gene: 7. The CDR3 runs 13 residues. Germline V gives CDR1 SNHLY, CDR2 FYNNEI. In nucleotides, the CDR3 is TGTGCCAGCAAGCGGGACTGGGGGGAGACCCAGTACTTC. Its translation: CASKRDWGETQYF.

The J gene is TRBJ2-2, the V gene TRBV21-1; the table's D call TRBD2 went unverified against the DNA. TRBV21-1 is classified as a pseudogene. This CDR3 contains 20 residues. The CDR3 nucleotides read TGTGCCAGCAGCTATCAGGGAGGGCAGACCCATACCCTAGAACAAGGGGAGCTGTTTTTT. Protein: CASSYQGGQTHTLEQGELFF.

The chain is built from TRBV7-9 and TRBJ1-1; 9 nucleotides line up with TRBD1. Trimming cost V 2 bases and J 9 bases; bases outside gene matches: 4. The CDR3 consists of 13 residues. Germline V gene sequence: CDR1 SEHNR, CDR2 FQNEAQ (reference sequence). In nucleotides, the CDR3 is TGTGCCAGCAGCTTAACAGGGGGCGAGAAAGCTTTCTTT. Protein: CASSLTGGEKAFF.

This rearrangement joins TRBV19 to TRBJ2-7, with TRBD2 matching 12 bases. J lost 7 bases, V lost 4 bases, and 8 bases had no gene match. CDR1 LNHDA and CDR2 SQIVND come from the germline V gene (reference sequence). This CDR3 contains 15 residues. The CDR3 spells CASSTLAGGDYEQYF. Written as DNA, the CDR3 is TGTGCCAGTAGTACACTAGCGGGAGGAGACTATGAGCAGTACTTC.

This chain uses TRBV18 with TRBJ1-1, with a tentative D call TRBD1 (6 bases). The CDR3 runs to 16 residues. Germline V CDR1 and CDR2: KGHSH, LQKENI. The V and J ends lost 1 base and 0 bases respectively, with 12 bases between them. DNA for the CDR3: TGTGCCAGCTCACCACTTGGACAGCCAATGAACACTGAAGCTTTCTTT. This codes for CASSPLGQPMNTEAFF.

The V and J genes are TRBV27 and TRBJ1-4; weak D call: TRBD1 (5 bases). The CDR3 length is 13 residues. CDR1 is MNHEY and CDR2 is SMNVEV in the germline V gene (reference sequence). The germline V and J ends were trimmed by 9 bases and 7 bases, with 15 bases remaining between them. CDR3 sequence (DNA): TGTGCCAGTCTGGGCAGGGCTATTGAAAAACTGTTTTTT. Translating gives CASLGRAIEKLFF.

The chain is built from TRBV11-3 and TRBJ2-1; no definite D call. V lost 5 bases, J lost 5 bases, and 10 bases lay in between. Germline V CDR1 and CDR2: SGHNT, YENEEA. This CDR3 has 13 amino acids. The CDR3 DNA is TGTGCCAGCAGCCCACAGACCGACAATGAGCAGTTCTTC. Protein: CASSPQTDNEQFF. The full variable domain, with the rest looked up from reference TRBV11-3 and TRBJ2-1, is EAGVVQSPRYKIIEKKQPVAFWCNPISGHNTLYWYLQNLGQGPELLIRYENEEAVDDSQLPKDRFSAERLKGVDSTLKIQPAELGDSAVYLCASSPQTDNEQFFGPGTRLTVL.

The chain uses TRBV25-1 and TRBJ2-3, with 8 bases identical to TRBD2. The V gene's germline CDR1 is MGHDK and CDR2 SYGVNS. The CDR3 is 16 residues long. The V gene end was trimmed by 6 bases and the J gene end by 3 bases; junction bases not matched to a gene: 11. The chain's CDR3 is CASSHKREWLTDTQYF. The DNA for the CDR3 is TGTGCCAGCAGCCACAAGCGGGAGTGGTTGACAGATACGCAGTATTTT.

This clone is a singleton in its sample. The chain uses TRBV6-1 and TRBJ1-5; D gene ambiguous. Between the trimmed V and J ends, which lost 1 base and 4 bases, there was a span of 11 bases. This CDR3 region has 15 residues. CDR1 and CDR2 (germline): MNHNS, SASEGT. In DNA, the CDR3 is TGTGCCAGCAGTGAAGGACCCGGAGGTAATCAGCCCCAGCATTTT. Translating it yields CASSEGPGGNQPQHF.

The rearrangement links TRBV13 to TRBJ2-2, with TRBD1 as a possible D gene (5 bases). Trimming took 5 bases from V and 1 from J, leaving 11 bases between them. This CDR3 spans 15 amino acids. The germline V gene encodes CDR1 PRHDT and CDR2 FYEKMQ (reference sequence). CDR3 amino acids: CASSPRQKNTGELFF. The CDR3 DNA reads TGTGCCAGCAGCCCCAGACAGAAGAACACCGGGGAGCTGTTTTTT.

The chain combines TRBV30 with TRBJ1-5, with a possible D match to TRBD1 (6 bases). V was pared by 1 base and J by 4 bases, with 14 bases between. The CDR3 extends over 15 amino acids. Germline lookup yields CDR1 GTSNPN and CDR2 SVGIG (reference sequence). The CDR3: CAWSAGTGKNQPQHF. The CDR3 region has the DNA TGTGCCTGGAGTGCTGGTACAGGGAAGAATCAGCCCCAGCATTTT.

This chain uses TRBV5-6 with TRBJ1-1, with 12 bases matching TRBD1. Looked up from germline, CDR1 is SGHDT and CDR2 is YYEEEE. The CDR3 is made up of 15 amino acids. V gave up 2 bases and J gave up 11 bases; unmatched junction bases: 10. CDR3 in DNA: TGTGCCAGCAGCTTCTCAGGGACAGGGGGCGCGGTCGCTTTCTTT. This codes for CASSFSGTGGAVAFF.

This clone occurred a few times. The rearrangement joins TRBV5-1 to TRBJ2-7; TRBD1 matches at 12 bases. Germline trimming cut 3 bases from V and 6 bases from J; bases unmatched to any gene: 4. Germline V gene data show CDR1 as SGHRS and CDR2 as YFSETQ. The CDR3 is made up of 14 amino acids. The CDR3 loop reads CASSSGTGGVEQYF. CDR3 nucleotide sequence: TGCGCCAGCAGCTCGGGGACAGGGGGCGTCGAGCAGTACTTC.

This rearrangement joins TRBV6-4 to TRBJ2-5, with D possibly matching TRBD2 (6 bases). V was clipped by 5 bases and J by 3 bases, with 16 bases between them. The germline V gene has CDR1 MRHNA and CDR2 SNTAGT. The CDR3 totals 15 residues. The chain's CDR3 is CASSLSSGEKETQYF. In DNA form, the CDR3 reads TGTGCCAGCAGTTTGAGCTCGGGGGAGAAAGAGACCCAGTACTTC.

This clone showed up just once. The V call is TRBV11-2, the J call TRBJ2-7, with TRBD1 matching 9 bases. In germline, CDR1 is SGHAT, CDR2 FQNNGV. This CDR3 has 15 residues. With 5 bases clipped from V and 7 bases from J, the junction kept 12 bases outside the gene matches. CDR3 coding DNA: TGTGCCAGCAGCCCTTCGGGACAGGGTATACGGGAGCAGTACTTC. Translated, it gives CASSPSGQGIREQYF. The variable domain in full, with the rest retrieved from reference TRBV11-2 and TRBJ2-7, is EAGVAQSPRYKIIEKRQSVAFWCNPISGHATLYWYQQILGQGPKLLIQFQNNGVVDDSQLPKDRFSAERLKGVDSTLKIQPAKLEDSAVYLCASSPSGQGIREQYFGPGTRLTVT.

The rearrangement uses TRBV14 and TRBJ2-5; TRBD2 aligns across 11 bases. V dropped 0 bases and J dropped 3; count of bases not matched to a gene: 6. CDR3 length: 17 residues. CDR1 is SGHDN, CDR2 FVKESK, per germline. CDR3 in DNA: TGTGCCAGCAGCCAAGATTTGGGGACTAGCGGCGAAGAGACCCAGTACTTC. Its protein product is CASSQDLGTSGEETQYF.

The rearrangement joins TRBV5-5 to TRBJ2-1; 7 bases match TRBD1. V shed 0 bases and J 4 bases; nucleotides not matched to a gene: 4. From germline, CDR1 is SGHKS and CDR2 YYEKEE (reference sequence). There are 15 residues in the CDR3. Written as DNA, the CDR3 is TGTGCCAGCAGCTTGGAAGGGGGCGGGTACAATGAGCAGTTCTTC. It codes for CASSLEGGGYNEQFF.

Only a few counts were recorded for this clone. The J gene is TRBJ2-1, the V gene TRBV19; TRBD1 matches at 8 bases. This CDR3 region has 13 residues. The germline gives CDR1 LNHDA, CDR2 SQIVND (reference sequence). The trim removed 9 bases at V and 9 bases at J, leaving 10 bases unmatched. Written as DNA, the CDR3 is TGTGCCAGCCGGACAGGGTTCTTGGGTGAGCAGTTCTTC. It translates to CASRTGFLGEQFF.

The chain employs TRBV11-2 and TRBJ2-3; the match to TRBD2 covers 8 bases. Germline assignment: CDR1 SGHAT and CDR2 FQNNGV. The CDR3 contains 14 residues. V trimming: 4 bases; J trimming: 4 bases; junction bases outside the gene matches: 4. The CDR3 coding sequence is TGTGCCAGCAGCTACCGGCGGGGGGCAGATACGCAGTATTTT. Translation gives CASSYRRGADTQYF.

This sequence joins TRBV9 and TRBJ2-7, with D unresolved. The CDR3 spans 15 residues. CDR1 is SGDLS and CDR2 is YYNGEE in the germline V gene. With 0 bases removed from V and 2 bases from J, the gap between germline ends came to 12 bases. The CDR3 DNA reads TGTGCCAGCAGCGTAGCTCCGGGTCAGACCTACGAGCAGTACTTC. Translated: CASSVAPGQTYEQYF.